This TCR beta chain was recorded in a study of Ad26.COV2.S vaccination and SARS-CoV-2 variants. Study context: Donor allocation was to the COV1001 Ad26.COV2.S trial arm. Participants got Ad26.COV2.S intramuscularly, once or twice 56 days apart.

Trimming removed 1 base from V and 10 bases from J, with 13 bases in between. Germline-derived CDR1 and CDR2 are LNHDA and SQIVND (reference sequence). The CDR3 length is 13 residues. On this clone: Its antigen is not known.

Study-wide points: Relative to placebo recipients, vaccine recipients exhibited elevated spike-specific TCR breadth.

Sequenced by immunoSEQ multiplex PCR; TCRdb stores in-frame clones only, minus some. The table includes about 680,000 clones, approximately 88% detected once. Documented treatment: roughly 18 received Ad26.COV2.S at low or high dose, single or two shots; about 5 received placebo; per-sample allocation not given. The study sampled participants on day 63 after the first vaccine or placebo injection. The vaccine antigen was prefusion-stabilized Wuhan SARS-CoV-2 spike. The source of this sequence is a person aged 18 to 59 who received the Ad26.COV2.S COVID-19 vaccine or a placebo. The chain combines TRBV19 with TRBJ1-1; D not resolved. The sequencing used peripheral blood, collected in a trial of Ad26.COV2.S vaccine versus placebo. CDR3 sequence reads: CASSIAGSQRAFF. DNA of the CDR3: TGTGCCAGTAGTATAGCCGGGAGTCAGCGAGCTTTCTTT.